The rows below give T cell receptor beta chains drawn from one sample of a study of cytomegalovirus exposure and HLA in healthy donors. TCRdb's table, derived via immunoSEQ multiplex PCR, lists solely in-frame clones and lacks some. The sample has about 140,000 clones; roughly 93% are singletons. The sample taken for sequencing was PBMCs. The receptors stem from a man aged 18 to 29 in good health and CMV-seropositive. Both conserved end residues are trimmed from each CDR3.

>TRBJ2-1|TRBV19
ASTGLAGEGNNEQF
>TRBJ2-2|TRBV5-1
ASRRLAPNTGELF
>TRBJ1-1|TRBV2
ASSNTYTEAF
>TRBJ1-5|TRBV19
ASSTLQEGQPQH
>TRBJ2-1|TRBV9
ASSVEGQGNLNEQF
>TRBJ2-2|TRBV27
ASSFRVTGELF
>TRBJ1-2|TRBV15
ATSRSPSPGVEGYT
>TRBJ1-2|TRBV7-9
ASSPDRVYGYT
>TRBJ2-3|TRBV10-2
ASSDFGTADSTDTQY
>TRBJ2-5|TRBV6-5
ASSVDRGQETQY
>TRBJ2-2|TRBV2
ASSEGLRRELF
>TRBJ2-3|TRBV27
ASQQGPTDTQY
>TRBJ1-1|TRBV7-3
ASRDSNTEAF
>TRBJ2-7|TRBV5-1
ASSLKVTGSYEQY
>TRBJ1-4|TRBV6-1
ASSDYRGQDEKLF
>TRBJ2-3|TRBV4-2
ASSEEDRGADTQY
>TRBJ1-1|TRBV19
ASSIGITRANTEAF
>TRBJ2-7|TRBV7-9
ASSSQVEQY
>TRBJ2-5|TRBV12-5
ASGLARLAGGPIETQY
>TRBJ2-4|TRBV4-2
ASSQDIGADIQY
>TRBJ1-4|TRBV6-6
ASSYRGGNEKLF
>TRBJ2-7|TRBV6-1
ASSETWGTGSVYEQY
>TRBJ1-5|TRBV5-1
ASSPTGDQPQH
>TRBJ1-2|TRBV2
ASGWDRGLGYT
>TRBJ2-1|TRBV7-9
ASTHPKVAGLNSYNEQF
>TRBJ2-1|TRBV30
ACQLATTLHNEQF
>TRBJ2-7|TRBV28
ASSFGAVKVYEQY
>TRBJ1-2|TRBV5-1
ASSLEGGAGYGYT
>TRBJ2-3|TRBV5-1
ASSSGTSGTDTQY
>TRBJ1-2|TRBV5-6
ASSSGTEALYGYT
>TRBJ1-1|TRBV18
ASSPQGADTEAF
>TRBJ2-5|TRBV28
ASRFTGTGRETQY
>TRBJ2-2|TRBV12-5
ASGLVREDTGELF
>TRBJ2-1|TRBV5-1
ASSLIGARFSYNEQF
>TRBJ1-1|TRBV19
ASSRDMNTEAF
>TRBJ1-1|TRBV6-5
ASSYHGGGRVSEAF
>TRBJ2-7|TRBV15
ATSVRTGGYEQY
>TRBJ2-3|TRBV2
ARGRDRVVNTQY
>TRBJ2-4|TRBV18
ASSPTGRDIQY
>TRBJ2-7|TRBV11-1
ASSPRTGFPYEQY